Detailed here is one T cell receptor (beta chain). This sample was included in a study of OX40 agonist ivuxolimab in advanced cancers. Patients with autoimmune history or systemic immunosuppression were excluded. Clones were read by immunoSEQ multiplex PCR, and TCRdb kept only the in-frame ones, dropping some. The sample lists approximately 79,000 clones, roughly 86% occurring once. The germline V gene encodes CDR1 ENHRY and CDR2 SYGVKD. The germline V and J ends were trimmed by 6 bases and 1 base, with 9 bases remaining between them. The CDR3 is 14 amino acids. This rearrangement joins TRBV10-3 to TRBJ2-2; D is possibly TRBD1 (5 bases). The sequence came from an adult with an advanced solid tumor such as melanoma, head and neck, liver or kidney cancer. The material was CD4+ or CD8+ T cells sorted from blood, obtained in a trial of the OX40 agonist ivuxolimab. CDR3 sequence reads: CAIRVTGNTGELFF. The CDR3 coding sequence is TGTGCCATCAGGGTAACAGGGAACACCGGGGAGCTGTTTTTT.